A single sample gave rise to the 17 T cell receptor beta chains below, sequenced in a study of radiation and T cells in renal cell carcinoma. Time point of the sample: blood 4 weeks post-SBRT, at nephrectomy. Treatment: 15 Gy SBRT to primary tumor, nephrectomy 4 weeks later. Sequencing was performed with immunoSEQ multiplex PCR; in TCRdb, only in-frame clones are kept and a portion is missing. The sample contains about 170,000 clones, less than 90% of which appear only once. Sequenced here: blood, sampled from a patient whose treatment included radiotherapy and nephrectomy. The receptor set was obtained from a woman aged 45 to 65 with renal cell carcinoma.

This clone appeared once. The CDR3 DNA reads as TGTGCCATCACCTCCGGGACAGGGGGCGCGGGGAATTCACCCCTCCACTTT. Amino acid sequence: CAITSGTGGAGNSPLHF. This chain links TRBV10-3 with TRBJ1-6, with 12 positions matching TRBD1. Germline CDR1 reads ENHRY; CDR2 reads SYGVKD. The CDR3 consists of 17 residues. With 7 bases clipped from V and 7 bases from J, the junction kept 11 bases outside the gene matches.

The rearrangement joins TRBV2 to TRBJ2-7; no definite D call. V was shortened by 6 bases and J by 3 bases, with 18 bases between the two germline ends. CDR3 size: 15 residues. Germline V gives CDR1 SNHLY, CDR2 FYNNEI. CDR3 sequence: CASSRTAGPVYEQYF. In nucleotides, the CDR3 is TGTGCCAGCAGCCGAACAGCTGGGCCCGTCTACGAGCAGTACTTC.

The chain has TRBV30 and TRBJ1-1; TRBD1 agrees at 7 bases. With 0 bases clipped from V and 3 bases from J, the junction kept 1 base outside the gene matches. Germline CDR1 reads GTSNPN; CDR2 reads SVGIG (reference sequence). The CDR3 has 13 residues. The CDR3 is CAWSVQGHTEAFF. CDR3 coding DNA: TGTGCCTGGAGTGTACAGGGGCACACTGAAGCTTTCTTT.

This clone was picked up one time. The CDR3 coding sequence is TGTGCCAGCAGTTTAGGCCCCTCGAGGGGGACCTACGAGCAGTACTTC. Amino acid sequence: CASSLGPSRGTYEQYF. The rearrangement uses TRBV27 and TRBJ2-7; a weak D match, TRBD1 (6 bases). CDR3 length: 16 amino acids. Germline lookup yields CDR1 MNHEY and CDR2 SMNVEV (reference sequence). V shed 2 bases and J shed 2 bases, with 16 bases lying between them.

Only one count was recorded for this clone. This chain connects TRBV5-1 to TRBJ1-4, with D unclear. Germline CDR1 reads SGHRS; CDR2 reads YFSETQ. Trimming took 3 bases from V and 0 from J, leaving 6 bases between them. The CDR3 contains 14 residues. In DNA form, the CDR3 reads TGCGCCAGCAGCTCCAGGTCAACTAATGAAAAACTGTTTTTT. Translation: CASSSRSTNEKLFF.

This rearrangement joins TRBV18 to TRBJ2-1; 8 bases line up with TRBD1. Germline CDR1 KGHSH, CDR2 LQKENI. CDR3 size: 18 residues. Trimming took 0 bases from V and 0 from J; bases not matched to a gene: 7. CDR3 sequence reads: CASSPPRGQGASYNEQFF. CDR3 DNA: TGTGCCAGCTCACCACCGAGAGGGCAGGGGGCCTCCTACAATGAGCAGTTCTTC.

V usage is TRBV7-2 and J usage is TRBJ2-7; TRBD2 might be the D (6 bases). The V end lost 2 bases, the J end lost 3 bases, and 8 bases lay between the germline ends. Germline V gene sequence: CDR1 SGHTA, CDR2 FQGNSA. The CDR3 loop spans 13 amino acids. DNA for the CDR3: TGTGCCAGCAGCTTACAGGGAGGCTACGAGCAGTACTTC. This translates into CASSLQGGYEQYF.

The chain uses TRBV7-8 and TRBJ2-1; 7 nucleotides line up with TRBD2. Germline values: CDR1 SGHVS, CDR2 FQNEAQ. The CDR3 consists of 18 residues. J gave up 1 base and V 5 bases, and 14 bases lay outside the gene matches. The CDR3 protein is CASSHRTRRETSYNEQFF. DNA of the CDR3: TGTGCCAGCAGCCACAGGACTAGAAGGGAGACGTCCTACAATGAGCAGTTCTTC.

CDR3 residues: CATGPRGTEAFF. Here the CDR3 DNA reads TGTGCCACCGGACCCCGGGGCACTGAAGCTTTCTTT. This chain uses TRBV15 with TRBJ1-1; D is undetermined. CDR3 length: 12 amino acids. V was trimmed by 8 bases and J by 4 bases, leaving 11 bases between them. Looked up from germline, CDR1 is LNHNV and CDR2 is YYDKDF (reference sequence).

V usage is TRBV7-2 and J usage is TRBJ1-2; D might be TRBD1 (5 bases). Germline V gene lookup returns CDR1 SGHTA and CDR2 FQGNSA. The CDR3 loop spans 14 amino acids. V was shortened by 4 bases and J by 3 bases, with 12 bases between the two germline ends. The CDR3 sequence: CASSSQGAYYGYTF. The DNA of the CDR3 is TGTGCCAGCAGCTCCCAGGGTGCCTACTATGGCTACACCTTC.

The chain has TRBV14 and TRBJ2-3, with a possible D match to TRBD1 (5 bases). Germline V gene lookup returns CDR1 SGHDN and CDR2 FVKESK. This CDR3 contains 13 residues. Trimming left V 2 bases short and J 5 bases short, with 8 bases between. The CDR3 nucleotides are TGTGCCAGCAGCCAACAGGGTGTAGATACGCAGTATTTT. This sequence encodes CASSQQGVDTQYF.

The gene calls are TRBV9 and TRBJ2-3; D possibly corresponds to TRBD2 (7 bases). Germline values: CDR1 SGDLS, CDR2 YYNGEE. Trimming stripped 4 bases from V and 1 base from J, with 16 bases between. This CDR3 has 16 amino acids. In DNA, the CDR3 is TGTGCCAGCAGCCCCTGGGGGGGACACCGCACAGATACGCAGTATTTT. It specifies CASSPWGGHRTDTQYF. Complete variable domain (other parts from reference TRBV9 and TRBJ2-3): DSGVTQTPKHLITATGQRVTLRCSPRSGDLSVYWYQQSLDQGLQFLIQYYNGEERAKGNILERFSAQQFPDLHSELNLSSLELGDSALYFCASSPWGGHRTDTQYFGPGTRLTVL.

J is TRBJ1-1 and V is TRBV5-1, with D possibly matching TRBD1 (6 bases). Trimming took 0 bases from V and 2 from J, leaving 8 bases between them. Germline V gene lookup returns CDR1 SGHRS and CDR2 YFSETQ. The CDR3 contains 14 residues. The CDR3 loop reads CASSLGQANTEAFF. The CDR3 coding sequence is TGCGCCAGCAGCTTGGGACAGGCCAACACTGAAGCTTTCTTT.

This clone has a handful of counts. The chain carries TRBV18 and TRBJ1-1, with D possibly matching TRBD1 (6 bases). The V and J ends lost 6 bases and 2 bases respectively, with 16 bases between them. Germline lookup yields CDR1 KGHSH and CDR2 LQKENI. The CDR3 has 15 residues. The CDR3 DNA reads TGTGCCAGCTCCCCTACGACAGGAATCAACACTGAAGCTTTCTTT. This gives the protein CASSPTTGINTEAFF.

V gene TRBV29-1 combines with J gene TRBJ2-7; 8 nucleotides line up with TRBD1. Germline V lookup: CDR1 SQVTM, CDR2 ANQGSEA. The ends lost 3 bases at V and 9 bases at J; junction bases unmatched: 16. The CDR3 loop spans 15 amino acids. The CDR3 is CSVDTSGTGTGGQYF. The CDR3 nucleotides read TGCAGCGTTGATACCTCCGGGACAGGTACCGGCGGGCAGTACTTC.

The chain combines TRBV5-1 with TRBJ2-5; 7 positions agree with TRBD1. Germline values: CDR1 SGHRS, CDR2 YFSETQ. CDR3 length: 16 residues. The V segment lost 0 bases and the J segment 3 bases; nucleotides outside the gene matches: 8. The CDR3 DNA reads TGCGCCAGCAGCTTGGAGGGGGCTGTTACGAAAGAGACCCAGTACTTC. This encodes CASSLEGAVTKETQYF.

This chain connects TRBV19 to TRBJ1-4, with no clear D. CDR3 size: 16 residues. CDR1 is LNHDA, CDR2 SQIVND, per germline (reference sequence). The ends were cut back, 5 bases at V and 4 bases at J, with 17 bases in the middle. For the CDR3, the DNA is TGTGCCAGTAGTCCAATACAGTTTGGCGTTAATGAAAAACTGTTTTTT. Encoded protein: CASSPIQFGVNEKLFF. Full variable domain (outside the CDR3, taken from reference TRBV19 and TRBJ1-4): DGGITQSPKYLFRKEGQNVTLSCEQNLNHDAMYWYRQDPGQGLRLIYYSQIVNDFQKGDIAEGYSVSREKKESFPLTVTSAQKNPTAFYLCASSPIQFGVNEKLFFGSGTQLSVL.